Listed below are T cell receptor beta chains from one sample, sequenced in a study of T cell clusters in autoimmune cytopenias. TCRdb re-called the multiplex PCR reads; one entry per CDR3 protein, DNA not given. The specimen's table records approximately 12,000 distinct CDR3 sequences. The same sample was also used in a study of T cell repertoires in aging, cancer and after chemotherapy.

The material sequenced was peripheral blood. Receptors were obtained from a human donor in good health. CDR3s include the opening cysteine and the closing phenylalanine or tryptophan. Size is stated for part of the rows, as once, few or many counts, or as a class when the clone is expanded.

>TRBV12-3/TRBV12-4|15|-|TRBJ2-3
CASSLGTGGTDTQYF
>TRBV12-3/TRBV12-4|15|-|TRBJ2-3
CASSLAGGRTDTQYF
>TRBV20-1|15|medium-sized|TRBJ1-3
CSANPAEALGNTIYF
>TRBV30|12|medium-sized|TRBJ2-7
CAFQGMTYEQYF
>TRBV28|17|-|TRBJ1-5
CASSPQPRGRANQPQHF
>TRBV10-3|12|-|TRBJ2-7
CAIRASSYEQYF
>TRBV4-3|14|-|TRBJ2-7
CASSPNSGPYEQYF
>TRBV4-3|14|-|TRBJ1-6
CASSQDRIPSPLHF
>TRBV29-1|12|medium-sized|TRBJ1-1
CSVQGGITEAFF
>TRBV27|14|medium-sized|TRBJ2-7
CASSLRTGSNEQYF
>TRBV7-9|16|medium-sized|TRBJ1-6
CASSSSVTRDENTLHF
>TRBV18|12|-|TRBJ2-1
CASSPHGDEQFF
>TRBV12-3/TRBV12-4|15|-|TRBJ1-2
CASSRGTGGRRGYTF
>TRBV7-9|14|-|TRBJ2-7
CASSLQGSVSEQYF
>TRBV4-3|16|-|TRBJ1-5
CASSQDFGGADQPQHF
>TRBV4-3|14|-|TRBJ1-2
CASSQEGRGHGYTF
>TRBV7-9|16|-|TRBJ1-1
CASSLRGQGMNTEAFF
>TRBV18|14|-|TRBJ2-7
CASSPPGVNYEQYF
>TRBV7-2|14|medium-sized|TRBJ1-4
CASSPRTGPRKLFF
>TRBV4-2|16|-|TRBJ1-5
CASSQDRERSNQPQHF
>TRBV18|15|-|TRBJ2-7
CASSPPVRQGAEQYF
>TRBV12-3/TRBV12-4|15|-|TRBJ2-1
CASSLQRGPYNEQFF
>TRBV4-3|16|-|TRBJ1-2
CASSPGGARGNYGYTF
>TRBV7-9|14|-|TRBJ2-5
CASSPRDRAETQYF
>TRBV19|13|-|TRBJ1-5
CASAQGINQPQHF
>TRBV11-2|13|-|TRBJ2-5
CASSLGGIETQYF
>TRBV25-1|14|-|TRBJ1-5
CASSEIGTVQPQHF
>TRBV9|16|-|TRBJ2-6
CASSVTPLSGANVLTF
>TRBV13|17|-|TRBJ2-2
CASSLGPGLLSTGELFF
>TRBV7-9|14|medium-sized|TRBJ2-1
CASSRLTADDEQFF
>TRBV7-9|15|-|TRBJ1-1
CASSFSVGLGTEAFF
>TRBV7-9|15|-|TRBJ1-5
CASSLARAYNQPQHF
>TRBV11-1|15|medium-sized|TRBJ1-3
CASSRDRNSGNTIYF
>TRBV6-5|18|-|TRBJ2-1
CASSLSGSGGRSYNEQFF
>TRBV5-1|14|-|TRBJ2-2
CASSLETATGELFF
>TRBV20-1|14|medium-sized|TRBJ1-1
CSARGSPLNTEAFF
>TRBV6-1|13|-|TRBJ1-1
CASSEVGNTEAFF
>TRBV7-2|14|-|TRBJ2-3
CASSFGGAGDTQYF
>TRBV6-1|15|-|TRBJ1-6
CASSKGQVVNSPLHF
>TRBV30|15|-|TRBJ2-2
CAWSVLNGVAGELFF
>TRBV19|17|-|TRBJ2-6
CASSISLAVWGANVLTF
>TRBV10-3|15|-|TRBJ2-5
CAISESGPHGETQYF
>TRBV12-3/TRBV12-4|14|-|TRBJ1-6
CASSPGGWNSPLHF
>TRBV29-1|14|medium-sized|TRBJ2-1
CSVEGASGGGEQFF
>TRBV30|14|-|TRBJ2-3
CAWKGMVLADTQYF
>TRBV6-5|15|medium-sized|TRBJ1-3
CASSSDRGSGNTIYF